This T cell receptor (beta chain) was sequenced for a study of blood T cell repertoires in COVID-19. The method was immunoSEQ multiplex PCR; TCRdb's version includes in-frame clones alone and lacks a portion of them. This repertoire shows under 500,000 clones, nearly 90% found once; its top ten account for nearly 2%. This CDR3 has 14 residues. V shed 7 bases and J shed 0 bases, with 11 bases lying between them. Per the germline V gene, CDR1 is LNHDA and CDR2 is SQIVND (reference sequence). The receptor's source is a woman between 18 and 30 years old with acute COVID-19. Material for sequencing was PBMCs or T cells enriched from blood (not recorded which). The rearrangement uses TRBV19 and TRBJ2-3, with a tentative D call TRBD2 (6 bases). The chain's CDR3 is CASTQAGSTDTQYF. The CDR3 DNA reads as TGTGCCAGTACCCAGGCGGGAAGCACAGATACGCAGTATTTT.